The 24 T cell receptor beta chains presented below share a single source sample, sequenced in a study of OX40 agonist ivuxolimab in advanced cancers. The protocol was immunoSEQ multiplex PCR, while the TCRdb copy is restricted to in-frame clones and leaves out a portion. The sample lists 60,000 to 70,000 clones; approximately 86% were seen once. Sequenced material: CD4+ or CD8+ T cells sorted from blood, taken in a trial of the OX40 agonist ivuxolimab. These receptors originate from an adult with an advanced solid tumor such as melanoma, head and neck, liver or kidney cancer.

The V call is TRBV4-2, the J call TRBJ2-1, with 14 bases matching TRBD2. The CDR3 consists of 18 residues. J lost 9 bases, V lost 4 bases, and 14 bases had no gene match. CDR1 LGHNA and CDR2 YNFKEQ come from the germline V gene. The CDR3 nucleotides read TGTGCCAGCAGCCCGCCGCCTTCGACTAGCGGGGGGGCCGGTGAGCAGTTCTTC. Amino acid sequence: CASSPPPSTSGGAGEQFF.

V gene TRBV14 combines with J gene TRBJ1-2; no clear D. Per the germline V gene, CDR1 is SGHDN and CDR2 is FVKESK. Deletions cut 3 bases from V and 1 base from J, with 12 bases between. The CDR3 totals 15 residues. CDR3 region: CASSQSVIDNYGYTF. As DNA, the CDR3 is TGTGCCAGCAGCCAGTCCGTGATTGATAACTATGGCTACACCTTC. The full variable domain, its missing parts supplied by reference TRBV14 and TRBJ1-2, is EAGVTQFPSHSVIEKGQTVTLRCDPISGHDNLYWYRRVMGKEIKFLLHFVKESKQDESGMPNNRFLAERTGGTYSTLKVQPAELEDSGVYFCASSQSVIDNYGYTFGSGTRLTVV.

This rearrangement joins TRBV6-6 to TRBJ1-2; no reliable D call. CDR1 MNHNY and CDR2 SVGAGI come from the germline V gene (reference sequence). This CDR3 is built from 13 residues. Trimming shortened V by 6 bases and J by 0 bases, and 8 bases separated the two germline ends. CDR3 in DNA: TGTGCCAGCAGAGGTTCCGCTAACTATGGCTACACCTTC. Amino acids: CASRGSANYGYTF.

The genes are TRBV14 and TRBJ1-2; weak D call: TRBD1 (6 bases). The germline CDR1 and CDR2 sequences are SGHDN and FVKESK. V was cut by 1 base and J by 2 bases, with 14 bases left in between. The CDR3 totals 16 residues. CDR3 nucleotides: TGTGCCAGCAGCCAAGCCAGGGGCTTACCGAACTATGGCTACACCTTC. It encodes CASSQARGLPNYGYTF.

This clone was recorded once. The genes are TRBV18 and TRBJ2-5, with D possibly being TRBD1 or TRBD2 (5 bases each). V was trimmed by 4 bases and J by 5 bases, leaving 17 bases between them. Germline loops: CDR1 KGHSH, CDR2 LQKENI. CDR3 length: 15 residues. CDR3 amino acids: CASSLRDGHAETQYF. CDR3 in DNA: TGTGCCAGCTCACTGAGGGACGGTCACGCGGAGACCCAGTACTTC.

This chain connects TRBV6-5 to TRBJ1-5, with a possible D match to TRBD1 (6 bases). Germline assignment: CDR1 MNHEY and CDR2 SVGAGI. The CDR3 totals 15 residues. Trimming cost V 2 bases and J 4 bases, with 12 bases left between them. The CDR3 bases are TGTGCCAGCAGTTACGAGACAGGTTCTAATCAGCCCCAGCATTTT. Amino acids: CASSYETGSNQPQHF.

This CDR3 is CASSHGAGGFSETQYF. DNA for the CDR3: TGTGCCAGCAGCCACGGGGCGGGGGGATTCTCGGAGACCCAGTACTTC. This chain links TRBV27 with TRBJ2-5, with 8 bases fitting TRBD2. There are 16 residues in the CDR3. Trimming cost V 6 bases and J 5 bases; bases outside gene matches: 14. Germline V gene data show CDR1 as MNHEY and CDR2 as SMNVEV (reference sequence).

The genes are TRBV6-4 and TRBJ1-1, with TRBD1 identical over 10 bases. The CDR3 sequence is 16 residues long. The germline V gene encodes CDR1 MRHNA and CDR2 SNTAGT. J gave up 0 bases and V 3 bases, and 4 bases lay outside the gene matches. The CDR3 region has the DNA TGTGCCAGCAGTGATGGGACAGGGGACGTGAACACTGAAGCTTTCTTT. Translated, it gives CASSDGTGDVNTEAFF.

J is TRBJ2-7 and V is TRBV7-3, with TRBD1 as a possible D gene (6 bases). The length of the CDR3 is 13 residues. Per germline, CDR1 SGHTA and CDR2 FQGTGA. With 0 bases removed from V and 7 bases from J, the gap between germline ends came to 10 bases. The CDR3 loop reads CASSLTGGREQYF. CDR3 nucleotides: TGTGCCAGCAGCTTAACAGGGGGAAGGGAGCAGTACTTC.

This chain uses TRBV2 with TRBJ2-7; the D gene is possibly TRBD1 (6 bases). The V gene lost 4 bases and the J gene lost 4 bases, with 11 bases spanning the gap. Germline CDR1 SNHLY, CDR2 FYNNEI. This CDR3 spans 13 amino acids. For the CDR3, the DNA is TGTGCCAGCAGTGCAGGGGTTGGATACGAGCAGTACTTC. It is translated as CASSAGVGYEQYF.

The rearrangement links TRBV9 to TRBJ1-6, with D hard to call. Germline-derived CDR1 and CDR2 are SGDLS and YYNGEE. V was shortened by 3 bases and J by 6 bases, with 7 bases between the two germline ends. The CDR3 length is 13 residues. The CDR3 is CASSGGVNSPLHF. CDR3 coding DNA: TGTGCCAGCAGCGGCGGGGTTAATTCACCCCTCCACTTT. The variable domain in full, with the rest retrieved from reference TRBV9 and TRBJ1-6, is DSGVTQTPKHLITATGQRVTLRCSPRSGDLSVYWYQQSLDQGLQFLIQYYNGEERAKGNILERFSAQQFPDLHSELNLSSLELGDSALYFCASSGGVNSPLHFGNGTRLTVT.

The chain recombines TRBV5-5 with TRBJ2-7; 11 bases match TRBD1. After removal of 4 bases from V and 2 bases from J, the junction contained 11 bases not matched to a gene. Germline V gene sequence: CDR1 SGHKS, CDR2 YYEKEE (reference sequence). The length of the CDR3 is 17 residues. Written as DNA, the CDR3 is TGTGCCAGCAGCGTCATGGCCTGGACAGGGGGCCCCTACGAGCAGTACTTC. As protein: CASSVMAWTGGPYEQYF.

The chain recombines TRBV30 with TRBJ2-3, with 7 bases fitting TRBD1. The CDR3 contains 13 residues. Germline V gives CDR1 GTSNPN, CDR2 SVGIG (reference sequence). After removal of 4 bases from V and 3 bases from J, the junction contained 4 bases not matched to a gene. CDR3 sequence: CAWTMGQTDTQYF. CDR3 bases: TGTGCCTGGACTATGGGACAGACAGATACGCAGTATTTT.

V gene TRBV28 combines with J gene TRBJ2-7; D may be TRBD2 (5 bases). From germline, CDR1 is MDHEN and CDR2 SYDVKM. V was clipped by 5 bases and J by 3 bases, with 14 bases between them. The length of the CDR3 is 14 residues. The CDR3 reads CASSSPETNYEQYF. The CDR3 region has the DNA TGTGCCAGCAGTAGTCCGGAGACTAACTACGAGCAGTACTTC.

The chain employs TRBV19 and TRBJ2-5, with 8 bases aligning to TRBD1. V shed 1 base and J 5 bases; nucleotides not matched to a gene: 12. The CDR3 spans 17 residues. CDR1 LNHDA and CDR2 SQIVND come from the germline V gene (reference sequence). CDR3 coding DNA: TGTGCCAGTAGTATAGCCCACGACAGGGGACCGCGGGAGACCCAGTACTTC. It translates to CASSIAHDRGPRETQYF. Together with reference TRBV19 and TRBJ2-5, the CDR3 gives the full variable domain: DGGITQSPKYLFRKEGQNVTLSCEQNLNHDAMYWYRQDPGQGLRLIYYSQIVNDFQKGDIAEGYSVSREKKESFPLTVTSAQKNPTAFYLCASSIAHDRGPRETQYFGPGTRLLVL.

The chain links TRBV28 to TRBJ1-2; no reliable D call. The CDR3 contains 14 residues. CDR1 and CDR2 (germline): MDHEN, SYDVKM. Deletions cut 2 bases from V and 0 bases from J, with 7 bases between. CDR3 sequence: CASSLNAANYGYTF. The CDR3 region has the DNA TGTGCCAGCAGTTTAAACGCGGCTAACTATGGCTACACCTTC.

V usage is TRBV7-9 and J usage is TRBJ1-1; D is possibly TRBD1 (5 bases). CDR1 is SEHNR, CDR2 FQNEAQ, per germline (reference sequence). The V end was cut by 5 bases, the J end by 5 bases, with 15 bases between. The length of the CDR3 is 14 residues. Here the CDR3 reads CASSTLGVKTEAFF. The CDR3 nucleotides read TGTGCCAGCAGCACGTTGGGGGTAAAGACTGAAGCTTTCTTT.

The chain recombines TRBV29-1 with TRBJ2-6; D is ambiguous. This CDR3 has 13 residues. The V and J ends lost 8 bases and 1 base respectively, with 9 bases between them. The germline CDR1 and CDR2 sequences are SQVTM and ANQGSEA. CDR3 region: CSCAESGANVLTF. CDR3 DNA: TGCAGCTGCGCAGAGTCTGGGGCCAACGTCCTGACTTTC.

The rearrangement uses TRBV12-5 and TRBJ2-6; D is possibly TRBD1 (5 bases). Trimming left V 4 bases short and J 5 bases short, with 21 bases between. The CDR3 runs to 18 residues. Germline V lookup: CDR1 LGHNT, CDR2 FRNRAP. The CDR3 DNA follows: TGTGCTAGTGGTTGCTATGCTGCAGGACAAAGTCGGGCCAACGTCCTGACTTTC. Protein product: CASGCYAAGQSRANVLTF.

The V gene is TRBV28, the J gene TRBJ2-5; the match to TRBD1 covers 9 bases. Unmatched junction bases numbered 7, after V lost 4 bases and J lost 4 bases. Germline V lookup: CDR1 MDHEN, CDR2 SYDVKM. The CDR3 spans 15 residues. CDR3 amino acids: CASSYGDRVRETQYF. The DNA of the CDR3 is TGTGCCAGCAGTTACGGGGACAGGGTTCGAGAGACCCAGTACTTC.

The V and J genes are TRBV7-9 and TRBJ1-1; 8 positions match TRBD1. V trimming: 6 bases; J trimming: 5 bases; junction bases outside the gene matches: 8. Germline loops: CDR1 SEHNR, CDR2 FQNEAQ (reference sequence). This CDR3 has 14 residues. In DNA form, the CDR3 reads TGTGCCAGCAGTGTAGGGACAGGAGCAACTGAAGCTTTCTTT. Its protein is CASSVGTGATEAFF.

The chain joins TRBV27 to TRBJ2-3, with D perhaps given as TRBD1 or TRBD2 (5 bases each). Germline lookup yields CDR1 MNHEY and CDR2 SMNVEV (reference sequence). The CDR3 runs to 14 residues. V was shortened by 7 bases and J by 0 bases, with 11 bases between the two germline ends. In DNA form, the CDR3 reads TGTGCCAGCAACCGGGACCGAAGCACAGATACGCAGTATTTT. It codes for CASNRDRSTDTQYF.

CDR3: CASSFSGTAKTGELFF. The DNA for the CDR3 is TGTGCCAGCAGCTTTAGTGGGACAGCAAAGACCGGGGAGCTGTTTTTT. This sequence joins TRBV11-1 and TRBJ2-2; 7 bases are shared with TRBD1. From germline, CDR1 is SGHAT and CDR2 FQDESV (reference sequence). The CDR3 sequence is 16 residues long. The J segment lost 5 bases and the V segment lost 3 bases, leaving 9 bases of the junction unmatched.

The J gene is TRBJ2-1, the V gene TRBV7-9; TRBD1 agrees at 10 bases. Germline V gene lookup returns CDR1 SEHNR and CDR2 FQNEAQ (reference sequence). The ends lost 3 bases at V and 0 bases at J; junction bases unmatched: 5. There are 17 residues in the CDR3. CDR3 DNA: TGTGCCAGCAGCTTCCGGGACAGGGGCAGCTCCTACAATGAGCAGTTCTTC. Amino acid sequence: CASSFRDRGSSYNEQFF.